The 10 T cell receptor beta chains given below trace back to one sample, sequenced in a study of CD8 T cells in Susac syndrome. Reverse transcription of 0.5 to 1 ug RNA was performed with random hexamers. TCRdb reanalysed the immunoSEQ multiplex PCR reads using MiXCR and keeps one entry per CDR3 protein. The data hold about 100,000 distinct CDR3 sequences, with about 95% observed a single time. The sequenced sample consisted of CD8+ T cells from PBMCs. The receptors shown here come from a human donor with Susac syndrome.

V usage is TRBV5-4 and J usage is TRBJ2-3; 8 nucleotides match TRBD2. CDR3 length: 16 residues. J lost 0 bases, V lost 2 bases, and 5 bases had no gene match. CDR1 is SGHNT and CDR2 is YYREEE in the germline V gene (reference sequence). The CDR3 loop is CASSFRLASSTDTQYF. CDR3 sequence (DNA): TGTGCCAGCAGCTTCAGACTAGCGTCTAGCACAGATACGCAGTATTTT.

CDR3 sequence: CATQEPGRGLSGYTF. The CDR3 DNA reads as TGTGCCACCCAAGAACCGGGCAGGGGGCTCAGTGGCTACACCTTC. This chain joins TRBV24-1 and TRBJ1-2, with 8 bases aligning to TRBD1. The CDR3 has 15 residues. The junction had 15 bases not matched to a gene; V was cut back by 9 bases and J by 7 bases. Per the germline V gene, CDR1 is KGHDR and CDR2 is SFDVKD.

This clonotype was counted once. At one of its ends the junction is not consistent with the germline gene, which may arise from a read error. V gene TRBV9 combines with J gene TRBJ2-3; no firm D call. The CDR3 extends over 11 amino acids. Germline-derived CDR1 and CDR2 are SGDLS and YYNGEE. The CDR3 here is CANSNADTQYF. The CDR3, as DNA: TGTGCCAACAGCAACGCAGATACGCAGTATTTT.

The chain combines TRBV18 with TRBJ1-2; 7 bases agree with TRBD1. The V segment lost 0 bases and the J segment 4 bases; nucleotides outside the gene matches: 2. Germline CDR1 KGHSH, CDR2 LQKENI. The CDR3 runs to 14 residues. In DNA, the CDR3 is TGTGCCAGCTCACCACCGGGACAGAGCTATGGCTACACCTTC. Its translation: CASSPPGQSYGYTF.

This chain joins TRBV20-1 and TRBJ2-1; D unresolved. The germline CDR1 and CDR2 sequences are DFQATT and SNEGSKA (reference sequence). The CDR3 loop spans 13 amino acids. The V gene lost 3 bases and the J gene lost 3 bases, with 9 bases spanning the gap. The CDR3: CSASESVYNEQFF. The CDR3 bases are TGCAGTGCTAGTGAATCCGTCTACAATGAGCAGTTCTTC.

The chain has TRBV11-2 and TRBJ2-2; no clear D. V was shortened by 1 base and J by 3 bases, with 6 bases between the two germline ends. The germline CDR1 and CDR2 sequences are SGHAT and FQNNGV. The CDR3 is 14 amino acids. In DNA, the CDR3 is TGTGCCAGCAGCTTAGGACTCCACACCGGGGAGCTGTTTTTT. This sequence encodes CASSLGLHTGELFF.

This CDR3 is CSVERGRAGDTQYF. DNA of the CDR3: TGCAGCGTTGAACGCGGGAGGGCCGGAGATACGCAGTATTTT. The rearrangement uses TRBV29-1 and TRBJ2-3; 9 nucleotides match TRBD2. Unmatched junction bases numbered 5, after V lost 2 bases and J lost 5 bases. This CDR3 region has 14 residues. Germline V gene sequence: CDR1 SQVTM, CDR2 ANQGSEA.

CDR3 sequence reads: CARGLANEQFF. The CDR3 region has the DNA TGTGCCAGGGGGCTAGCCAATGAGCAGTTCTTC. The chain carries TRBV19 and TRBJ2-1; either TRBD1 or TRBD2 may supply D (5 bases each). Germline CDR1 and CDR2: LNHDA and SQIVND (reference sequence). The V end lost 9 bases, the J end lost 6 bases, and 9 bases lay between the germline ends. The CDR3 covers 11 residues.

V and J are TRBV6-4 and TRBJ2-1, with 11 bases aligning to TRBD2. Trimming removed 6 bases from V and 6 bases from J; junction bases left unmatched: 4. The CDR3 has 14 amino acids. Germline V gives CDR1 MRHNA, CDR2 SNTAGT. The CDR3 bases are TGTGCCAGCAGCGTGACTAGCGGGGCCAATGAGCAGTTCTTC. This translates into CASSVTSGANEQFF.

V is TRBV4-1 and J is TRBJ2-5; D gene unclear. V was pared by 2 bases and J by 9 bases, with 19 bases between. The CDR3 covers 15 residues. From germline, CDR1 is MGHRA and CDR2 YSYEKL. The CDR3 DNA follows: TGCGCCAGCAGCCAAATTGTTACCGTCCCCTCGGCCCAGTACTTC. It codes for CASSQIVTVPSAQYF.